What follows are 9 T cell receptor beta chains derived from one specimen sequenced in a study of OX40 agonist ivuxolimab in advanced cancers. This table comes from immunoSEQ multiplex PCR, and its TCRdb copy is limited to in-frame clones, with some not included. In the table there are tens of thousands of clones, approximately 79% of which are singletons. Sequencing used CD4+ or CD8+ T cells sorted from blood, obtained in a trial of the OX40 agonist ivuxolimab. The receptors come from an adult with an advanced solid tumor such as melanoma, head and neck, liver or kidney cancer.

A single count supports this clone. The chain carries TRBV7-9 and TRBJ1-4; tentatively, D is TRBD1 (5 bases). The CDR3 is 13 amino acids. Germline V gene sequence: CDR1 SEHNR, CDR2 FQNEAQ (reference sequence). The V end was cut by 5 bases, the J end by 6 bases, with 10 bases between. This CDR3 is CASSAGTYEKLFF. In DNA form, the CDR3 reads TGTGCCAGCAGCGCCGGGACTTATGAAAAACTGTTTTTT. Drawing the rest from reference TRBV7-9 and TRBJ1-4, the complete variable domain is DTGVSQNPRHKITKRGQNVTFRCDPISEHNRLYWYRQTLGQGPEFLTYFQNEAQLEKSRLLSDRFSAERPKGSFSTLEIQRTEQGDSAMYLCASSAGTYEKLFFGSGTQLSVL.

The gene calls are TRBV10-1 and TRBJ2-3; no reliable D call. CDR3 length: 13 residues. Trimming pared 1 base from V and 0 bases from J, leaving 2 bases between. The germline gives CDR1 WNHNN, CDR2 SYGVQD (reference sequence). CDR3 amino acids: CASSEFSTDTQYF. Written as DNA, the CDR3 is TGCGCCAGCAGTGAGTTCAGCACAGATACGCAGTATTTT.

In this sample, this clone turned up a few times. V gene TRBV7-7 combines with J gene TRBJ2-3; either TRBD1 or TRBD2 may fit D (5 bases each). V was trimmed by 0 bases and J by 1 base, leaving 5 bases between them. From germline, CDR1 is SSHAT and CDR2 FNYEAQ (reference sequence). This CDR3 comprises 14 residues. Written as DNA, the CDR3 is TGTGCCAGCAGCTTAGCGGGGGGCACAGATACGCAGTATTTT. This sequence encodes CASSLAGGTDTQYF.

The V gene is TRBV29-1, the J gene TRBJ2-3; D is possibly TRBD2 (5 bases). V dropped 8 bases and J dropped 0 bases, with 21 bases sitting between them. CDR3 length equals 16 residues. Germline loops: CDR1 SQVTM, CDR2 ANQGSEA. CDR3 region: CSPGGLRETSTDTQYF. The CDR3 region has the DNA TGCAGCCCCGGTGGCCTGAGGGAGACTAGCACAGATACGCAGTATTTT.

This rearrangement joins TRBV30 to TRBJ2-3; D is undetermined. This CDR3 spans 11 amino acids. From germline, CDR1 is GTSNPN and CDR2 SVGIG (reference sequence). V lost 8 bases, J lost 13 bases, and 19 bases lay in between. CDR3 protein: CALTTGGSKYF. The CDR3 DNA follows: TGTGCCCTTACTACGGGCGGCTCTAAGTATTTT.

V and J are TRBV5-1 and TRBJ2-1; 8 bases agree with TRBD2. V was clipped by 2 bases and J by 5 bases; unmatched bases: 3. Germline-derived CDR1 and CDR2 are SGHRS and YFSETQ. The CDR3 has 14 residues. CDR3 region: CASSLLADDNEQFF. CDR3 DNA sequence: TGCGCCAGCAGCTTACTAGCGGATGACAATGAGCAGTTCTTC.

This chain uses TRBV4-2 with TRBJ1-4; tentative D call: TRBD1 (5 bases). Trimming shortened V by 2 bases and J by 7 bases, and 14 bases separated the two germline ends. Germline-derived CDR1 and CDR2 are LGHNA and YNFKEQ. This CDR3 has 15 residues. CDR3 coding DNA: TGTGCCAGCAGCCAACCGGGGTCCAGGGTTGAAAAACTGTTTTTT. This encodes CASSQPGSRVEKLFF.

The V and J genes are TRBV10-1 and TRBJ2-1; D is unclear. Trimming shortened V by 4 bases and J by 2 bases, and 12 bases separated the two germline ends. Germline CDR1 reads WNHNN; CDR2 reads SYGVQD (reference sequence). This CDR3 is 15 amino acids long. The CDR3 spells CASSADLLAYNEQFF. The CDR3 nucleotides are TGCGCCAGCAGTGCTGACCTGCTCGCCTACAATGAGCAGTTCTTC.

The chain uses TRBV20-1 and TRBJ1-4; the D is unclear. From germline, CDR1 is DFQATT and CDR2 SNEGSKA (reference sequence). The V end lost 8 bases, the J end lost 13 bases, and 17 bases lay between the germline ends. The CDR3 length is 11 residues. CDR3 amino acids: CSPTTGRGLFF. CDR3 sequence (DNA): TGCAGTCCGACGACGGGAAGAGGACTGTTTTTT.